This TCR beta chain was captured by sequencing in a study of blood T cell repertoires in COVID-19. The overall study: Acute and convalescent COVID-19 specimens originated in the United States, Italy and Spain. T cells, B-cell-depleted T cells, or PBMCs supplied cDNA or gDNA.

Per the original methods: Scientists estimated how many nucleated cells there were by amplifying reference gene primers. Clones were read by immunoSEQ multiplex PCR, and TCRdb kept only the in-frame ones, dropping some. V and J calls and clone size follow that table, whereas D and trimming were derived from the DNA. The sample consists of 250,000 to 300,000 clones, around 90% of them appearing once. CDR3 length equals 16 residues. CDR1 SEHNR and CDR2 FQNEAQ come from the germline V gene (reference sequence). With V trimmed by 5 bases and J by 3 bases, 12 bases remained unmatched. This clonotype was sampled from a man aged 50-59 years with acute or convalescent COVID-19. V is TRBV7-9 and J is TRBJ2-5, with 7 bases fitting TRBD1. Sequenced sample: peripheral blood. The CDR3 coding sequence is TGTGCCAGCAGCCACCGCTACAGGGGAAAAAAAGAGACCCAGTACTTC. Translated, it gives CASSHRYRGKKETQYF.